The following is a T cell receptor beta chain sequence with its context. Antigen: not known. This sample is part of a study of shared clonotypes between healthy human individuals. Study-wide results and caveats: Clonotypes shared by all four donors outscored non-shared clonotypes in generation probability.

Repertoires were generated with immunoSEQ multiplex PCR, while TCRdb's copy carries only in-frame clones and drops some. The sample shows around 700,000 clones, about 91% of them seen only once. Positively selected for CCR7, the CD45RO-negative cells used as naive CD8 cells excluded terminally differentiated effector memory CD45RA+ cells. Donors had no recently reported acute infections or vaccinations and were HIV-negative. V gave up 0 bases and J gave up 0 bases, with 13 bases separating them. From germline, CDR1 is MGHRA and CDR2 YSYEKL. The length of the CDR3 is 17 residues. Material for sequencing was naive CD8+ T cells sorted from blood. The chain employs TRBV4-1 and TRBJ2-3; the D gene could be TRBD1 or TRBD2 (5 bases each). The sequence was collected from a man between 25 and 39 years old in good health. The CDR3 spells CASSQEGSGRSTDTQYF. In DNA, the CDR3 is TGCGCCAGCAGCCAAGAGGGCTCGGGGCGGAGCACAGATACGCAGTATTTT.